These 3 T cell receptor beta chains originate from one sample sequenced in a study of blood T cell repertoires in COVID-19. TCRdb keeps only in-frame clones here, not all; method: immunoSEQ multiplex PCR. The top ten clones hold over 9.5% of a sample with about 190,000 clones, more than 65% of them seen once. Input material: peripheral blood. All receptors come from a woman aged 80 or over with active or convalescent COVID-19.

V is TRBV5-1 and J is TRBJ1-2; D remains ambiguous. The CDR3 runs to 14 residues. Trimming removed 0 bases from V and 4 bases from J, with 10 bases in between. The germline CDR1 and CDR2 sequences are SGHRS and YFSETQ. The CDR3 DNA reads TGCGCCAGCAGCTTGGGGGAGTCCGTCTATGGCTACACCTTC. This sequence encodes CASSLGESVYGYTF.

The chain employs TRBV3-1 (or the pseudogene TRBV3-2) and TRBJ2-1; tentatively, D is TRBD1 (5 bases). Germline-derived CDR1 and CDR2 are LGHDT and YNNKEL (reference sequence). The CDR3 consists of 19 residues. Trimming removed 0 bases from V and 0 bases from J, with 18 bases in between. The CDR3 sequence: CASSQDSPRVFSSYNEQFF. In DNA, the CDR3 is TGTGCCAGCAGCCAAGATTCCCCCAGGGTATTCAGCTCCTACAATGAGCAGTTCTTC.

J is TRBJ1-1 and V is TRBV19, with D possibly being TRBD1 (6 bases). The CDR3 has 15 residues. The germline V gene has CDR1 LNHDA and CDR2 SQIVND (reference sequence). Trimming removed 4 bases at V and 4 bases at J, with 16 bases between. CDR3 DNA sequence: TGTGCCAGTAGTACTAGGACAGCCATGGGCACTGAAGCTTTCTTT. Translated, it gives CASSTRTAMGTEAFF. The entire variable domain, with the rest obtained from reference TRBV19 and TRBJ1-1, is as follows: DGGITQSPKYLFRKEGQNVTLSCEQNLNHDAMYWYRQDPGQGLRLIYYSQIVNDFQKGDIAEGYSVSREKKESFPLTVTSAQKNPTAFYLCASSTRTAMGTEAFFGQGTRLTVV.